This passage covers 16 T cell receptor beta chains from one sample sequenced in a study of T cells in localized non-small cell lung cancer. TCRdb's copy holds only in-frame clones and misses some; the assay was immunoSEQ multiplex PCR. This sample yields 65,000 to 95,000 clones, of which roughly 80% are seen a single time; about a fifth belongs to the top ten. Sequences were derived from PBMCs, sampled before any cancer treatment. Receptors originate from a man aged 35 to 69 with stage II squamous cell lung carcinoma.

This sequence joins TRBV5-8 and TRBJ2-7, with D possibly being TRBD1 or TRBD2 (5 bases each). V was clipped by 4 bases and J by 10 bases, with 15 bases between them. The CDR3 has 12 residues. Germline-derived CDR1 and CDR2 are SGHTS and YDEGEE. CDR3 in amino acids: CASSGDEDVQYF. In DNA form, the CDR3 reads TGTGCCAGCAGCGGGGACGAAGACGTCCAGTACTTC.

The genes are TRBV7-3 and TRBJ2-2; 10 bases line up with TRBD2. V lost 5 bases to trimming and J lost 7 bases; unmatched junction nucleotides: 10. Germline values: CDR1 SGHTA, CDR2 FQGTGA. The CDR3 extends over 16 amino acids. The CDR3 protein is CASSTGTSAGGGELFF. As DNA, the CDR3 is TGTGCCAGCAGCACTGGGACTAGCGCTGGCGGCGGGGAGCTGTTTTTT.

The rearrangement joins TRBV6-5 to TRBJ2-3; 8 positions agree with TRBD2. The V gene end was trimmed by 2 bases and the J gene end by 1 base; junction bases not matched to a gene: 2. The germline V gene has CDR1 MNHEY and CDR2 SVGAGI. This CDR3 region has 15 residues. Written as DNA, the CDR3 is TGTGCCAGCAGTTACGTCGGGGGGGGCACAGATACGCAGTATTTT. It yields the protein CASSYVGGGTDTQYF.

This clone was seen a few times. The chain carries TRBV7-9 and TRBJ1-2; D possibly corresponds to TRBD1 (5 bases). V lost 5 bases, J lost 3 bases, and 13 bases lay in between. The CDR3 covers 14 residues. CDR1 is SEHNR, CDR2 FQNEAQ, per germline (reference sequence). Written as DNA, the CDR3 is TGTGCCAGCAGCCCTTGGATAGGGGACTATGGCTACACCTTC. It is translated as CASSPWIGDYGYTF. The whole variable domain, filled in from reference TRBV7-9 and TRBJ1-2, reads DTGVSQNPRHKITKRGQNVTFRCDPISEHNRLYWYRQTLGQGPEFLTYFQNEAQLEKSRLLSDRFSAERPKGSFSTLEIQRTEQGDSAMYLCASSPWIGDYGYTFGSGTRLTVV.

The chain couples TRBV7-9 to TRBJ1-1, with D unclear. Germline V gene sequence: CDR1 SEHNR, CDR2 FQNEAQ (reference sequence). The CDR3 is 13 amino acids. Trimming removed 5 bases at V and 1 base at J, with 8 bases between. In DNA form, the CDR3 reads TGTGCCAGCAGCCGGCGGTGGAACACTGAAGCTTTCTTT. Translated: CASSRRWNTEAFF.

The gene calls are TRBV28 and TRBJ2-5; TRBD2 matches at 14 bases. V shed 6 bases, J shed 4 bases, and the junction held 13 bases outside the gene matches. Per the germline V gene, CDR1 is MDHEN and CDR2 is SYDVKM. The CDR3 covers 18 residues. The DNA for the CDR3 is TGTGCCAGCAGGCGACTCCCGGGACTAGCGGGAGAGGGAGAGACCCAGTACTTC. This translates into CASRRLPGLAGEGETQYF.

This chain uses TRBV5-4 with TRBJ1-4, with D unresolved. The germline CDR1 and CDR2 sequences are SGHNT and YYREEE (reference sequence). With 5 bases removed from V and 5 bases from J, the gap between germline ends came to 13 bases. The CDR3 consists of 14 residues. The CDR3 spells CASSNEAPNEKLFF. CDR3 DNA: TGTGCCAGCAGTAACGAGGCCCCGAATGAAAAACTGTTTTTT. Combining the CDR3 with reference TRBV5-4 and TRBJ1-4 gives the whole variable domain ETGVTQSPTHLIKTRGQQVTLRCSSQSGHNTVSWYQQALGQGPQFIFQYYREEENGRGNFPPRFSGLQFPNYSSELNVNALELDDSALYLCASSNEAPNEKLFFGSGTQLSVL.

This clone was detected a few times. The CDR3 sequence: CASSPVGTLLRAFF. CDR3 coding DNA: TGTGCCAGCAGCCCAGTCGGGACCCTGCTAAGAGCTTTCTTT. This chain links TRBV7-9 with TRBJ1-1; a possible D gene is TRBD1 (5 bases). This CDR3 is 14 amino acids long. Germline values: CDR1 SEHNR, CDR2 FQNEAQ (reference sequence). Trimming cost V 5 bases and J 10 bases, with 20 bases left between them. Supplemented by reference TRBV7-9 and TRBJ1-1, the full variable domain reads DTGVSQNPRHKITKRGQNVTFRCDPISEHNRLYWYRQTLGQGPEFLTYFQNEAQLEKSRLLSDRFSAERPKGSFSTLEIQRTEQGDSAMYLCASSPVGTLLRAFFGQGTRLTVV.

In this sample, this clone turned up a few times. V is TRBV29-1 and J is TRBJ1-2, with 10 bases aligning to TRBD1. V gave up 5 bases and J gave up 5 bases; unmatched junction bases: 5. Per germline, CDR1 SQVTM and CDR2 ANQGSEA. The length of the CDR3 is 13 residues. The CDR3 is CSVRQGASYGYTF. DNA for the CDR3: TGCAGCGTTCGACAGGGGGCATCATATGGCTACACCTTC.

This sequence joins TRBV4-3 and TRBJ2-4; D unclear. This CDR3 spans 14 amino acids. The ends were cut back, 4 bases at V and 0 bases at J, with 7 bases in the middle. Germline CDR1 LGHNA, CDR2 YSLEER. CDR3 in DNA: TGCGCCAGCAGCCTAACTGTAGCCAAAAACATTCAGTACTTC. This sequence encodes CASSLTVAKNIQYF.

The V call is TRBV19, the J call TRBJ2-7; 9 positions match TRBD2. The CDR3 has 18 residues. V shed 3 bases, J shed 5 bases, and the junction held 17 bases outside the gene matches. Looked up from germline, CDR1 is LNHDA and CDR2 is SQIVND (reference sequence). Here the CDR3 DNA reads TGTGCCAGTAGTATTCCGCCCCCTTTAGCGGGAGCGGACCACGAGCAGTACTTC. Amino acids: CASSIPPPLAGADHEQYF. Together with reference TRBV19 and TRBJ2-7, the CDR3 gives the full variable domain: DGGITQSPKYLFRKEGQNVTLSCEQNLNHDAMYWYRQDPGQGLRLIYYSQIVNDFQKGDIAEGYSVSREKKESFPLTVTSAQKNPTAFYLCASSIPPPLAGADHEQYFGPGTRLTVT.

This clone was observed once. V is TRBV5-4 and J is TRBJ2-5, with 9 bases fitting TRBD2. The CDR3 runs to 14 residues. After removal of 4 bases from V and 10 bases from J, the junction contained 11 bases not matched to a gene. Germline V gene data show CDR1 as SGHNT and CDR2 as YYREEE (reference sequence). Written as DNA, the CDR3 is TGTGCCAGCAGCATACTAGCGGGTGGAGTAGGCCAGTACTTC. Amino acid sequence: CASSILAGGVGQYF. Filled out from reference TRBV5-4 and TRBJ2-5, the complete variable domain reads ETGVTQSPTHLIKTRGQQVTLRCSSQSGHNTVSWYQQALGQGPQFIFQYYREEENGRGNFPPRFSGLQFPNYSSELNVNALELDDSALYLCASSILAGGVGQYFGPGTRLLVL.

As concerns this clone: An end of the junction differs from the germline gene, which may be a read error. The chain is built from TRBV7-9 and TRBJ2-7, with 10 bases aligning to TRBD1. The V gene's germline CDR1 is SEHNR and CDR2 FQNEAQ (reference sequence). The CDR3 spans 15 residues. CDR3 coding DNA: TGTGCCAGCAGCCCTCGGGACAGGGGCTCCGACGAGCAGTACTTC. This codes for CASSPRDRGSDEQYF.

J is TRBJ1-1 and V is TRBV19, with D possibly TRBD1 on 6 matching bases. CDR1 and CDR2 (germline): LNHDA, SQIVND (reference sequence). The CDR3 extends over 14 amino acids. V gave up 6 bases and J gave up 1 base, with 12 bases separating them. The CDR3 loop is CASRPGDPNTEAFF. The CDR3 region has the DNA TGTGCCAGTAGACCAGGGGACCCGAACACTGAAGCTTTCTTT.

The genes are TRBV29-1 and TRBJ1-5; tentatively, D is TRBD1 (5 bases). The CDR3 spans 13 residues. In germline, CDR1 is SQVTM, CDR2 ANQGSEA. Deletions cut 4 bases from V and 7 bases from J, with 14 bases between. The CDR3 spells CSVVLGEGQPQHF. The CDR3 region has the DNA TGCAGCGTTGTCCTGGGGGAGGGACAGCCCCAGCATTTT.

The chain has TRBV10-2 and TRBJ1-2; D uncertain. The CDR3 is 15 residues long. Germline values: CDR1 WSHSY, CDR2 SAAADI. Trimming shortened V by 2 bases and J by 4 bases, and 14 bases separated the two germline ends. The CDR3 reads CASSEPRTALYGYTF. Written as DNA, the CDR3 is TGCGCCAGCAGTGAGCCAAGGACCGCGCTCTATGGCTACACCTTC.